This T cell receptor (beta chain) was sequenced for a study of radiotherapy plus CTLA-4 blockade in lung cancer. Turning to the study itself: Among enrolled patients, over 15% responded and approximately 33% achieved disease control.

Turning to this clone: The antigen is undetermined.

The CDR3 totals 14 residues. Germline V gene lookup returns CDR1 SEHNR and CDR2 FQNEAQ (reference sequence). V lost 4 bases and J lost 3; bases outside the gene matches: 3. General study points: Researchers report tumor-derived TCR clones expanding in blood after radiotherapy plus ipilimumab.

TCRdb's table, derived via immunoSEQ multiplex PCR, lists solely in-frame clones and lacks some. This table has 13,000 or so clones, roughly four fifths appearing once. This receptor was identified in a human donor with non-small cell lung cancer that progressed on radiotherapy plus ipilimumab. The rearrangement joins TRBV7-9 to TRBJ1-5, with 7 bases fitting TRBD1. Material: peripheral blood, obtained from a patient treated with radiotherapy plus ipilimumab. CDR3 DNA: TGTGCCAGCAGCTCGGACAGGTTCAATCAGCCCCAGCATTTT. Protein sequence: CASSSDRFNQPQHF.